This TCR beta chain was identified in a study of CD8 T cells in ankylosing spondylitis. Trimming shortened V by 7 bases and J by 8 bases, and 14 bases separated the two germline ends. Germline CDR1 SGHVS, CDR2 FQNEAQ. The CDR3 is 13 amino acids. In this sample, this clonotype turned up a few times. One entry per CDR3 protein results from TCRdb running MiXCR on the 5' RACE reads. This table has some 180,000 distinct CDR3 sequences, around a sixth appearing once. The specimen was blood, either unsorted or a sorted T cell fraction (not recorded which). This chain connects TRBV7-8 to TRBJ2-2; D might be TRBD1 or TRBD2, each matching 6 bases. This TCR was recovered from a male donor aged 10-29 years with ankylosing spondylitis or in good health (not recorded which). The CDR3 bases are TGTGCCAGCAAGGGGGGCGCGACGGGGGAGCTGTTTTTT. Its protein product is CASKGGATGELFF. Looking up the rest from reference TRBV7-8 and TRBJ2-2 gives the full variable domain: GAGVSQSPRYKVAKRGQDVALRCDPISGHVSLFWYQQALGQGPEFLTYFQNEAQLDKSGLPSDRFFAERPEGSVSTLKIQRTQQEDSAVYLCASKGGATGELFFGEGSRLTVL.